The TCR beta chain described here comes from a study of CD8 T cells in ankylosing spondylitis. Notes on the study in general: In the blood and synovial fluid of reactive arthritis, some motif variants had been previously reported.

This clonotype was counted many times. Antigen unknown. The germline V gene has CDR1 SQVTM and CDR2 ANQGSEA. The CDR3 covers 12 residues. Libraries of TCR beta came from quantitative 5'-RACE with molecular barcodes. TCRdb passed the 5' RACE reads through MiXCR, listing each CDR3 protein once. Here the sample spans about 120,000 distinct CDR3 sequences, roughly 13% being singletons. Sequencing input: blood, either unsorted or a sorted T cell fraction (not recorded which). The gene calls are TRBV29-1 and TRBJ2-3; the match to TRBD1 covers 12 bases. The sequence was collected from a female donor with ankylosing spondylitis or in good health (not recorded which). CDR3 loop: CSGTGGADTQYF. For the CDR3, the DNA is TGCTCCGGGACAGGGGGCGCTGATACGCAGTATTTT.